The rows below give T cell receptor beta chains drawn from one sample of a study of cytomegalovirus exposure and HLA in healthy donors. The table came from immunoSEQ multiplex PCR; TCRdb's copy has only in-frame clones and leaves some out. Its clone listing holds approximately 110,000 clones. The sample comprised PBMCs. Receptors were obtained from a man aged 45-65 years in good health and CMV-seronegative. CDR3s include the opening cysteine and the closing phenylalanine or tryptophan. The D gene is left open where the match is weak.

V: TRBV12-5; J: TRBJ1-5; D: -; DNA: TGTGCTAGTGGACCATCGGGAGGGGTGGCCAATCAGCCCCAGCATTTT; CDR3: CASGPSGGVANQPQHF
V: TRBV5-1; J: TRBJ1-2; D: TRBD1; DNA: TGCGCCAGCAGCTTGGGATCGGGACAGGGCTATGGCTACACCTTC; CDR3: CASSLGSGQGYGYTF
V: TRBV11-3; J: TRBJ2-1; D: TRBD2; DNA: TGTGCCAGCACCCTCGCGGGAGGGGACAATGAGCAGTTCTTC; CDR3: CASTLAGGDNEQFF
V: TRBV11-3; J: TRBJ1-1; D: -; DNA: TGTGCCAGCAGCTTAGGGGAGGAGAACACTGAAGCTTTCTTT; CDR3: CASSLGEENTEAFF
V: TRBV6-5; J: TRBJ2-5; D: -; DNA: TGTGCCAGCAGTTACACTTCGACAGGAAAAGGGGAGACCCAGTACTTC; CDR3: CASSYTSTGKGETQYF
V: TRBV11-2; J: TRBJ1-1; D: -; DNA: TGTGCCAGCAGCTTAGATCCCCTGACAGTTTCAGAAGCTTTCTTT; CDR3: CASSLDPLTVSEAFF
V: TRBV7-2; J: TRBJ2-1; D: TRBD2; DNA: TGTGCCAGCAGCTCTCTGACTAGCGGGAGGCAGAATGAGCAGTTCTTC; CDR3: CASSSLTSGRQNEQFF
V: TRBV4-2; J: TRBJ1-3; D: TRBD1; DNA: TGTGCCAGCAGAGGACAGGTGAACACCATATATTTT; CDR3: CASRGQVNTIYF
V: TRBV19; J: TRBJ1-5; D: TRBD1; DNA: TGTGCCAGCCGGGACAGACCAGCCTCAAAGCAGCCCCAGCATTTT; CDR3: CASRDRPASKQPQHF
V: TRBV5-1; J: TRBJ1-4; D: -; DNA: TGCGCCAGCAGCTCGGGGGCAACTAATGAAAAACTGTTTTTT; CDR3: CASSSGATNEKLFF
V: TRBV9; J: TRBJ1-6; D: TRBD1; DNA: TGTGCCAGCAGCGCCTGGGACAGGGGATCACCCCTCCACTTT; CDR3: CASSAWDRGSPLHF
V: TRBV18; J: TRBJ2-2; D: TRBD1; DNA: TGTGCCAGCTCACCAAACCGACAGGGGGCAACCGGGGAGCTGTTTTTT; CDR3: CASSPNRQGATGELFF
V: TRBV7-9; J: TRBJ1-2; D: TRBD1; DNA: TGTGCCAGCAGCATCGCCGGGACAGACTATGGCTACACCTTC; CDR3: CASSIAGTDYGYTF
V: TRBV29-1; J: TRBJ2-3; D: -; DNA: TGCAGCGTTGAAGTAACAACTACGCAGTATTTT; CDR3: CSVEVTTTQYF
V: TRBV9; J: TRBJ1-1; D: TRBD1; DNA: TGTGCCAGCAGCGACCAACAGGGGGCGCGAACTGAAGCTTTCTTT; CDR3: CASSDQQGARTEAFF
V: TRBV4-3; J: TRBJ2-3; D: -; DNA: TGCGCCAGCAGCCCCCTACTTGGCACAGATACGCAGTATTTT; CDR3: CASSPLLGTDTQYF
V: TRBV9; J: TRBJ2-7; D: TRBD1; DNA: TGTGCCAGCAGCGCCGCAGGGGGCAGTCCCTACGAGCAGTACTTC; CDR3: CASSAAGGSPYEQYF
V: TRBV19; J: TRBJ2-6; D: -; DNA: TGTGCCAGTAACCGGGGACATGCTGGGGCCAACGTCCTGACTTTC; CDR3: CASNRGHAGANVLTF
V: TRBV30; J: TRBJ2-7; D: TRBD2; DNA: TGTGCCTTGACTAGCGGGAGTATCTACGAGCAGTACTTC; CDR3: CALTSGSIYEQYF
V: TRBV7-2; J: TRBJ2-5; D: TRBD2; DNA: TGTGCCAGCAGCTCCAAGGCGCGGGGGGGCCTTCTCTTTGAGACCCAGTACTTC; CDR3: CASSSKARGGLLFETQYF
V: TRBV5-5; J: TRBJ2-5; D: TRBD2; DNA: TGTGCCAGCAGCTTGGGACTAGCGGAGACCCAGTACTTC; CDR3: CASSLGLAETQYF
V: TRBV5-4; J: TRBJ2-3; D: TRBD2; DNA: TGTGCCAGCAGCTCGACTAGCGTCACAGATACGCAGTATTTT; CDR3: CASSSTSVTDTQYF
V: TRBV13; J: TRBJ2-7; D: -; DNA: TGTGCCAGCAGCTTGGACAGATCCTACGAGCAGTACTTC; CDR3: CASSLDRSYEQYF
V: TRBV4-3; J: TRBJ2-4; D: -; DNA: TGCGCCAGCAGCCAAGATGTAGAACGAGCCAAAAACATTCAGTACTTC; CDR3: CASSQDVERAKNIQYF
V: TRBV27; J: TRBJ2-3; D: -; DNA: TGTGCCAGCAGTTTCCATCAGAGGGATACGCAGTATTTT; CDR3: CASSFHQRDTQYF
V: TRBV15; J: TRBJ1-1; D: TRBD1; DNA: TGTGCCACCAGCCGAGGGACAGACAGATATAACACTGAAGCTTTCTTT; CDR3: CATSRGTDRYNTEAFF
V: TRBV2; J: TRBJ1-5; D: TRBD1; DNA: TGTGCCAGCAGTGTCCACGGACAGGGTAGTAATCAGCCCCAGCATTTT; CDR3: CASSVHGQGSNQPQHF
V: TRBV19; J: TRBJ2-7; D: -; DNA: TGTGCCAGTAGTCTTTGGACTTTAAGCTCCTACGAGCAGTACTTC; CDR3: CASSLWTLSSYEQYF
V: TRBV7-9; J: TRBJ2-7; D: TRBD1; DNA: TGTGCCAGCAGCTTAGAGGACAGGGCCTACGAGCAGTACTTC; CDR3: CASSLEDRAYEQYF
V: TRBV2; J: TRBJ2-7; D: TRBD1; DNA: TGTGCCAGCAGAGGGACAGGGGCTTCCTACGAGCAGTACTTC; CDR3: CASRGTGASYEQYF
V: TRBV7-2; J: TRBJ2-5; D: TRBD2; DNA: TGTGCCAGCAGCTTAGCGCGGGGCGGGGGAATTCAAGAGACCCAGTACTTC; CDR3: CASSLARGGGIQETQYF
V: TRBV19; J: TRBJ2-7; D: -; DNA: TGTGCCAGTAGTATGGGACAACTTTACGAGCAGTACTTC; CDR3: CASSMGQLYEQYF
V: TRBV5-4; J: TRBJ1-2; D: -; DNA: TGTGCCAGCAGCTTGAAGGGGACACCTAACTATGGCTACACCTTC; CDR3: CASSLKGTPNYGYTF
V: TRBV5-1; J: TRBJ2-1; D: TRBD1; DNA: TGCGCCAGCAGCCTAGGACAGGGGCCCTACAATGAGCAGTTCTTC; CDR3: CASSLGQGPYNEQFF
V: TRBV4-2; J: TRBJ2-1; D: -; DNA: TGTGCCAGCAGCCAACCGGGCCAGGGAGGTGAGCAGTTCTTC; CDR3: CASSQPGQGGEQFF
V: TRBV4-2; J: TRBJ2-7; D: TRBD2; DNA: TGTGCCAGCAGCCAGGGCTTGCAGGGAGCGGGAGCTTACGAGCAGTACTTC; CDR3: CASSQGLQGAGAYEQYF
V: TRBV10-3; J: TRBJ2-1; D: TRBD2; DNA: TGTGCCATCAGTGGAAGGGCGGGGGCCTACAATGAGCAGTTCTTC; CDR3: CAISGRAGAYNEQFF
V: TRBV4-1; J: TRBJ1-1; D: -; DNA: TGCGCCAGCAGCCAAGAGGACAGATTCATGAAGGCTTTCTTT; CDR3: CASSQEDRFMKAFF
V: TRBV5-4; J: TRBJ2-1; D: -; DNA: TGTGCCAGCAGCTTGAGTAGCTACAATGAGCAGTTCTTC; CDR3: CASSLSSYNEQFF
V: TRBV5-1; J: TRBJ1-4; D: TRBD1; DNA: TGCGCCAGCGGAAGGGACAGTCGAAAACTGTTTTTT; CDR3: CASGRDSRKLFF
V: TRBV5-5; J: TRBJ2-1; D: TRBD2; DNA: TGTGCCAGCAGCCCTCCTCCGGGACTAGCGGGAAACAATGAGCAGTTCTTC; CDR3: CASSPPPGLAGNNEQFF